Listed below are T cell receptor beta chains from one sample, sequenced in a study of blood T cell repertoires in COVID-19. Some clones are missing from TCRdb's copy, which holds only in-frame ones; the method was immunoSEQ multiplex PCR. The repertoire includes about 170,000 clones, 65% to 90% of them detected once, and around 7% sits in the top ten. Material for sequencing was peripheral blood. Source of these receptors: a woman between 40 and 50 years old with COVID-19, enrolled during active disease. The CDR3 runs from the conserved cysteine through the conserved F or W. A D gene is named only where the DNA matches it firmly. The listing skips clone size in some rows; elsewhere it reads once, few, many or a size class.

len	v_gene	d_gene	j_gene	abundance	CDR3nt	CDR3aa
13	TRBV28	.	TRBJ2-1	.	TGTGCCAGCAGTGCGTACAGGGTAAATGAGCAGTTCTTC	CASSAYRVNEQFF
14	TRBV19	.	TRBJ1-1	.	TGTGCCAGTAAATATACAGCGGCGAACACTGAAGCTTTCTTT	CASKYTAANTEAFF
16	TRBV7-9	TRBD2	TRBJ2-7	.	TGTGCCAGCAGCTGGGGGACTAGCGGGATTCTTGACGAGCAGTACTTC	CASSWGTSGILDEQYF
13	TRBV3-1/TRBV3-2	.	TRBJ2-5	.	TGTGCCAGCAGCCCGCGGGGCGCCGAGACCCAGTACTTC	CASSPRGAETQYF
13	TRBV5-4	.	TRBJ2-2	medium-sized	TGTGCCAGCAGCCTAGACAGGTCCGGGGAGCTGTTTTTT	CASSLDRSGELFF
15	TRBV5-1	TRBD1	TRBJ2-3	.	TGCGCCAGCAGCGCCGGGACAGGGACCACAGATACGCAGTATTTT	CASSAGTGTTDTQYF
15	TRBV4-1	TRBD1	TRBJ2-4	.	TGCGCCAGCAGCCAGGCAGGGGGAGCCAAAAACATTCAGTACTTC	CASSQAGGAKNIQYF
15	TRBV5-4	TRBD2	TRBJ2-3	.	TGTGCCAGCAGCTTTCGCGGGAGGGCTAAAGATACGCAGTATTTT	CASSFRGRAKDTQYF
12	TRBV29-1	.	TRBJ2-1	.	TGCAGCGTAGAAGACACTTTGCATGAGCAGTTCTTC	CSVEDTLHEQFF
16	TRBV6-5	.	TRBJ2-7	.	TGTGCCAGCAGTTACTCGTTCGCGGGGCCGAAAAACGAGCAGTACTTC	CASSYSFAGPKNEQYF
13	TRBV19	.	TRBJ1-5	.	TGTGCCAGTAGAACGACAGGCTATCAGCCCCAGCATTTT	CASRTTGYQPQHF
16	TRBV30	TRBD2	TRBJ2-1	.	TGTGCCTGGAGTGTACGACTAGCGGGGCTCTACAATGAGCAGTTCTTC	CAWSVRLAGLYNEQFF
14	TRBV27	TRBD1	TRBJ1-1	.	TGTGCCAGCAGTTTACGACAGGGGAATGCTGAAGCTTTCTTT	CASSLRQGNAEAFF
14	TRBV19	.	TRBJ2-3	.	TGTGCCAGCAAACAGCGGACTAACTCGGATACGCAGTATTTT	CASKQRTNSDTQYF
14	TRBV3-1/TRBV3-2	.	TRBJ2-7	.	TGTGCCAGCAGCCCATTTGCGGGCGGCTACGAGCAGTACTTC	CASSPFAGGYEQYF
14	TRBV18	.	TRBJ1-4	.	TGTGCCAGCTCAGGGGGGATGAATAATGAAAAACTGTTTTTT	CASSGGMNNEKLFF
18	TRBV4-2	TRBD2	TRBJ2-1	.	TGTGCCAGCAGCCAAGTGATCTCTGAGACTAGCGATTACAATGAGCAGTTCTTC	CASSQVISETSDYNEQFF
13	TRBV4-2	.	TRBJ1-6	.	TGTGCCAGCAGCCCCCGGGTCGATTCACCCCTCCACTTT	CASSPRVDSPLHF
14	TRBV2	TRBD2	TRBJ2-5	once	TGTGCCAGCAGAGCCGGACTAGCGAGCGAGACCCAGTACTTC	CASRAGLASETQYF
15	TRBV5-5	.	TRBJ2-3	.	TGTGCCAGCAGCCGCGGGACGGCCTTCACAGATACGCAGTATTTT	CASSRGTAFTDTQYF
22	TRBV21-1	.	TRBJ2-1	.	TGTGCCAGCAGCAACCCACTCATCCCGCGACTAGCGGCGAACTCCTCCTACAATGAGCAGTTCTTC	CASSNPLIPRLAANSSYNEQFF
13	TRBV2	.	TRBJ2-1	once	TGTGCCAGCAGTGATCGTCTATACAATGAGCAGTTCTTC	CASSDRLYNEQFF
15	TRBV5-1	.	TRBJ1-2	.	TGCGCCAGCAGCACCGGGACACAATCTAACTATGGCTACACCTTC	CASSTGTQSNYGYTF
14	TRBV4-2	.	TRBJ2-3	.	TGTGCCAGCAGCCAACGAGCGGACACAGATACGCAGTATTTT	CASSQRADTDTQYF
15	TRBV28	TRBD2	TRBJ2-7	.	TGTGCCAGCAACCTTCTAGCGGGAGGTTCCTACGAGCAGTACTTC	CASNLLAGGSYEQYF
12	TRBV28	.	TRBJ2-1	once	TGTGCCAGCAGCTCAGACTACAATGAGCAGTTCTTC	CASSSDYNEQFF
17	TRBV10-3	TRBD1	TRBJ1-5	few	TGTGCCATCAGCCCCGGGGGACAGGGTGGGGGCAATCAGCCCCAGCATTTT	CAISPGGQGGGNQPQHF
15	TRBV19	.	TRBJ1-1	once	TGTGCCAGTAGGCCAGGGGATTTTCGGAACACTGAAGCTTTCTTT	CASRPGDFRNTEAFF
17	TRBV9	.	TRBJ2-7	many	TGTGCCAGCAGCGTAGAAGCTTCGGGGAGTCCCCACTACGAGCAGTACTTC	CASSVEASGSPHYEQYF
14	TRBV19	TRBD1	TRBJ2-2	once	TGTGCCGCTGACAGGGGTCTTAACACCGGGGAGCTGTTTTTT	CAADRGLNTGELFF
14	TRBV6-5	TRBD1	TRBJ2-7	once	TGTGCCAGCACCCCGGGACAGGGCTCCTACGAGCAGTACTTC	CASTPGQGSYEQYF
20	TRBV15	TRBD2	TRBJ2-1	.	TGTGCCACCCAGGGACTAGCGGGAGACCCACAGACGAGCTCCTACAATGAGCAGTTCTTC	CATQGLAGDPQTSSYNEQFF
13	TRBV6-5	.	TRBJ2-1	.	TGTGCCAGCAGTTACACGGGGGACAATGAGCAGTTCTTC	CASSYTGDNEQFF
15	TRBV27	.	TRBJ1-1	.	TGTGCCAGCAGTCCAGTCCGGAGACCGAACACTGAAGCTTTCTTT	CASSPVRRPNTEAFF
13	TRBV6-4	.	TRBJ1-1	.	TGTGCCAGCAGTGCCAAACAGGGAACTGAAGCTTTCTTT	CASSAKQGTEAFF
13	TRBV27	.	TRBJ1-6	.	TGTGCCAGCAGTGCGAGCGGTAATTCACCCCTCCACTTT	CASSASGNSPLHF
14	TRBV6-4	TRBD2	TRBJ2-3	.	TGTGCCAGCAGTGGGACTAGCGGGGCAGATACGCAGTATTTT	CASSGTSGADTQYF
18	TRBV5-6	TRBD2	TRBJ2-6	.	TGTGCCAGCAGCTTGCTAGCGGGAGTGGTTTCTGGGGCCAACGTCCTGACTTTC	CASSLLAGVVSGANVLTF
13	TRBV28	.	TRBJ2-7	.	TGTGCCAGCAGTCTACAGGGTCCCTACGAGCAGTACTTC	CASSLQGPYEQYF
14	TRBV12-5	.	TRBJ2-1	.	TGTGCTAGTGGTTTGGGCCAACTAGGTAACGGGTTGTTCTTC	CASGLGQLGNGLFF
15	TRBV11-2	TRBD1	TRBJ1-5	.	TGTGCCAGCAGCTTTGGGACAGGGGCTTTTCAGCCCCAGCATTTT	CASSFGTGAFQPQHF
15	TRBV2	.	TRBJ1-1	.	TGTGCCAGCATGTTAGGGACAAAACTGAACACTGAAGCTTTCTTT	CASMLGTKLNTEAFF
15	TRBV6-6	TRBD1	TRBJ2-3	.	TGTGCCAGCAGTTACCCCGACAGGGGTACAGATACGCAGTATTTT	CASSYPDRGTDTQYF
15	TRBV11-2	.	TRBJ1-5	.	TGTGCCAGCAGCTGGGGGCGGGGAGGGAGTCAGCCCCAGCATTTT	CASSWGRGGSQPQHF
14	TRBV6-1	.	TRBJ1-6	.	TGTGCCAGCAGTGAGTTACAGTATAATTCACCCCTCCACTTT	CASSELQYNSPLHF
15	TRBV14	TRBD2	TRBJ2-1	once	TGTGCCAGCAGCGCACTAGCGGAGAAAAACAATGAGCAGTTCTTC	CASSALAEKNNEQFF
17	TRBV27	.	TRBJ1-5	.	TGTGCCAGCAGTTTAGTACGGGGATCAGGGGTAGGTCAGCCCCAGCATTTT	CASSLVRGSGVGQPQHF
14	TRBV2	TRBD1	TRBJ1-1	few	TGTGCCAGCAGTTTGGGACAGATGAACACTGAAGCTTTCTTT	CASSLGQMNTEAFF
15	TRBV3-1/TRBV3-2	TRBD2	TRBJ2-3	few	TGTGCCAGCAGCAATAGCGGGCTTAGCACAGATACGCAGTATTTT	CASSNSGLSTDTQYF